The rows below give T cell receptor beta chains drawn from one sample of a study of T cell responses to AZD1222 COVID-19 vaccine. The method was immunoSEQ multiplex PCR; TCRdb's version includes in-frame clones alone and lacks a portion of them. The sample holds some 74,000 clones, 70% to 90% seen once. The specimen comprised peripheral blood, sampled 28 days after the second AZD1222 dose. These receptors all come from an adult who received the AZD1222 COVID-19 vaccine. The CDR3 runs from the conserved cysteine through the conserved F or W. The D gene is left open where the match is weak. Not all rows give a size; the values are once, few, many and, for expanded clones, a class.

CDR3aa: CASSSGQAYGYTF
CDR3nt: TGTGCCAGCAGCTCCGGACAGGCCTATGGCTACACCTTC
abundance: NA
d_gene: TRBD1
v_gene: TRBV6-1
j_gene: TRBJ1-2

CDR3aa: CASSLVPGQGTGTDTQYF
CDR3nt: TGTGCCAGCAGCCTCGTCCCGGGACAGGGAACTGGAACAGATACGCAGTATTTT
abundance: NA
d_gene: TRBD1
v_gene: TRBV3-1/TRBV3-2
j_gene: TRBJ2-3

CDR3aa: CASSAGFDYGYTF
CDR3nt: TGCGCCAGCAGCGCAGGGTTTGACTATGGCTACACCTTC
abundance: many
d_gene: NA
v_gene: TRBV5-1
j_gene: TRBJ1-2

CDR3aa: CASSSYTGMNTEAFF
CDR3nt: TGTGCCAGCAGTTCTTATACAGGGATGAACACTGAAGCTTTCTTT
abundance: NA
d_gene: NA
v_gene: TRBV27
j_gene: TRBJ1-1

CDR3aa: CASSSGNTIYF
CDR3nt: TGTGCCAGCAGCTCTGGAAACACCATATATTTT
abundance: NA
d_gene: NA
v_gene: TRBV9
j_gene: TRBJ1-3

CDR3aa: CASSQPWLQAANYGYTF
CDR3nt: TGCGCCAGCAGTCAACCCTGGCTTCAGGCCGCTAACTATGGCTACACCTTC
abundance: NA
d_gene: NA
v_gene: TRBV23-1
j_gene: TRBJ1-2

CDR3aa: CASGFNRDSRFEKLFF
CDR3nt: TGTGCTAGTGGTTTTAACCGGGACTCCCGTTTTGAAAAACTGTTTTTT
abundance: NA
d_gene: NA
v_gene: TRBV12-5
j_gene: TRBJ1-4

CDR3aa: CASSLAGNTEAFF
CDR3nt: TGTGCCAGCAGTTTAGCGGGGAACACTGAAGCTTTCTTT
abundance: NA
d_gene: NA
v_gene: TRBV12-3/TRBV12-4
j_gene: TRBJ1-1

CDR3aa: CASSLRQGESPLHF
CDR3nt: TGTGCCAGCAGCCTCCGACAGGGCGAATCACCCCTCCACTTT
abundance: NA
d_gene: TRBD1
v_gene: TRBV3-1/TRBV3-2
j_gene: TRBJ1-6

CDR3aa: CASSLAVAGVREQYF
CDR3nt: TGTGCCAGCAGCTTAGCGGTAGCGGGAGTTCGCGAGCAGTACTTC
abundance: NA
d_gene: TRBD2
v_gene: TRBV7-8
j_gene: TRBJ2-7

CDR3aa: CASSSRGHQNYGYTF
CDR3nt: TGTGCCAGCAGTTCGCGGGGACACCAGAACTATGGCTACACCTTC
abundance: few
d_gene: NA
v_gene: TRBV27
j_gene: TRBJ1-2

CDR3aa: CASSPSSYEQYF
CDR3nt: TGTGCCAGCAGCCCCAGCTCCTACGAGCAGTACTTC
abundance: NA
d_gene: NA
v_gene: TRBV2
j_gene: TRBJ2-7

CDR3aa: CASSLVLSTGNTIYF
CDR3nt: TGTGCCAGCAGCTTAGTCCTGTCCACTGGAAACACCATATATTTT
abundance: once
d_gene: NA
v_gene: TRBV7-9
j_gene: TRBJ1-3

CDR3aa: CASSVGRATGELFF
CDR3nt: TGTGCCAGCAGCGTAGGGAGAGCTACCGGGGAGCTGTTTTTT
abundance: NA
d_gene: NA
v_gene: TRBV9
j_gene: TRBJ2-2

CDR3aa: CASSPSDREVVDTQYF
CDR3nt: TGTGCCAGCAGTCCCTCCGACAGGGAGGTTGTAGATACGCAGTATTTT
abundance: NA
d_gene: NA
v_gene: TRBV6-4
j_gene: TRBJ2-3